The rows below give T cell receptor beta chains drawn from one sample of a study of blood T cell repertoires in COVID-19. Here immunoSEQ multiplex PCR was the method, and the copy in TCRdb shows in-frame clones only, minus some. The profile shows roughly 180,000 clones, more than 80% of them singletons. Sequenced: PBMCs or T cells enriched from blood (not recorded which). These TCRs come from a middle-aged man who had recovered from COVID-19. Both conserved end residues are part of each CDR3. A D gene is named only where the DNA matches it firmly. Clone size appears in some rows only: once, few, many, or a class for an expanded clone.

d_call	v_call	clone_size	j_call	cdr3_aa	cdr3_nt
NA	TRBV19	NA	TRBJ1-4	CASSIQADEKLFF	TGTGCCAGTAGTATACAGGCCGATGAAAAACTGTTTTTT
NA	TRBV29-1	NA	TRBJ2-2	CSAPISVAGRELFF	TGCAGCGCCCCAATATCAGTGGCAGGAAGGGAGCTGTTTTTT
NA	TRBV5-4	NA	TRBJ1-1	CASSLAGSGTEAFF	TGTGCCAGCAGCTTGGCAGGGTCGGGCACTGAAGCTTTCTTT
NA	TRBV28	once	TRBJ1-5	CASSPRVNQPQHF	TGTGCCAGCAGTCCCCGAGTTAATCAGCCCCAGCATTTT
TRBD1	TRBV5-1	NA	TRBJ1-6	CASSPGQAGGSPLHF	TGCGCCAGCAGTCCAGGACAGGCAGGAGGTTCACCCCTCCACTTT
TRBD1	TRBV19	NA	TRBJ1-5	CASSLRWDRYNQPQHF	TGTGCCAGTAGTCTGAGATGGGACAGATACAATCAGCCCCAGCATTTT
TRBD1	TRBV6-6	once	TRBJ1-1	CASSISGGTEAFF	TGTGCCAGCAGTATATCAGGGGGAACTGAAGCTTTCTTT
TRBD2	TRBV5-6	NA	TRBJ2-3	CASSLSPSGSTDTQYF	TGTGCCAGCAGCTTGTCTCCTAGCGGGAGCACAGATACGCAGTATTTT
NA	TRBV7-2	NA	TRBJ1-1	CASSPHSQLNTEAFF	TGTGCCAGCAGCCCCCACAGCCAACTGAACACTGAAGCTTTCTTT
NA	TRBV20-1	NA	TRBJ2-7	CSASGESYEQYF	TGCAGTGCTAGTGGGGAGTCCTACGAGCAGTACTTC
NA	TRBV6-5	NA	TRBJ1-2	CASKQHADHYGYTF	TGTGCGAGCAAACAGCATGCAGATCACTATGGCTACACCTTC
TRBD1	TRBV27	NA	TRBJ1-4	CASSPTGTGVEKLFF	TGTGCCAGCAGTCCCACCGGGACAGGGGTTGAAAAACTGTTTTTT
NA	TRBV21-1	NA	TRBJ2-5	CASNKDRAQETQYF	TGTGCCAGCAATAAGGACAGAGCCCAAGAGACCCAGTACTTC
NA	TRBV27	NA	TRBJ2-2	CASSKQGTTNTGELFF	TGTGCCAGCAGTAAACAGGGAACTACGAACACCGGGGAGCTGTTTTTT
NA	TRBV28	NA	TRBJ1-2	CASSFPGIDNYGYTF	TGTGCCAGCAGTTTTCCGGGTATAGACAACTATGGCTACACCTTC
NA	TRBV5-1	NA	TRBJ1-4	CASSLTPGGEKLFF	TGCGCCAGCAGCTTGACCCCCGGGGGTGAAAAACTGTTTTTT
TRBD2	TRBV9	once	TRBJ2-3	CASSVDLAGATDTQYF	TGTGCCAGCAGCGTAGATCTAGCGGGGGCCACAGATACGCAGTATTTT
TRBD2	TRBV30	few	TRBJ2-7	CAWSLEVAGPLAEQYF	TGTGCCTGGAGTTTGGAGGTAGCGGGCCCTCTAGCCGAGCAGTACTTC
NA	TRBV3-1/TRBV3-2	NA	TRBJ1-1	CASSQDRAAFF	TGTGCCAGCAGCCAAGACAGGGCTGCTTTCTTT
NA	TRBV6-5	NA	TRBJ2-3	CASSSPENTDTQYF	TGTGCCAGCTCAAGCCCTGAGAATACAGATACGCAGTATTTT
NA	TRBV19	NA	TRBJ1-6	CASSIGPGGRGSPLHF	TGTGCCAGTAGTATAGGCCCGGGGGGAAGAGGTTCACCCCTCCACTTT
TRBD1	TRBV27	NA	TRBJ1-2	CASSLRQGVNYGYTF	TGTGCCAGCAGTTTAAGACAGGGGGTTAACTATGGCTACACCTTC
NA	TRBV24-1	NA	TRBJ2-1	CATSDSRAGASYNEQFF	TGTGCCACCAGTGATAGCCGGGCGGGGGCCTCCTACAATGAGCAGTTCTTC
NA	TRBV12-3/TRBV12-4	NA	TRBJ2-7	CASSRGNLQYF	TGTGCCAGCTCTCGGGGTAATCTCCAGTACTTC
NA	TRBV30	NA	TRBJ1-6	CAWSVPDRTNSPLHF	TGTGCCTGGAGTGTACCAGACAGGACAAATTCACCCCTCCACTTT
NA	TRBV7-2	once	TRBJ1-1	CASSSIRNTEAFF	TGTGCCAGCAGCTCTATAAGGAACACTGAAGCTTTCTTT
NA	TRBV19	NA	TRBJ2-3	CASSLSARRGDTQYF	TGTGCCAGTAGTTTAAGCGCCCGGAGGGGAGATACGCAGTATTTT
TRBD1	TRBV11-3	NA	TRBJ1-1	CASSPDRGRAEAFF	TGTGCCAGCAGCCCAGACAGGGGAAGGGCTGAAGCTTTCTTT
NA	TRBV7-9	NA	TRBJ2-5	CASSLAQGSQETQYF	TGTGCCAGCAGCTTAGCGCAGGGGTCCCAAGAGACCCAGTACTTC
NA	TRBV28	NA	TRBJ1-2	CASTLGGPGYTF	TGTGCCAGCACCCTGGGGGGGCCTGGCTACACCTTC
NA	TRBV9	NA	TRBJ2-1	CASSPTGRGTTEQFF	TGTGCCAGCAGCCCTACAGGGCGCGGTACGACTGAGCAGTTCTTC
TRBD1	TRBV6-5	NA	TRBJ1-2	CASSLNRGANYGYTF	TGTGCCAGCAGTTTGAACAGGGGCGCTAACTATGGCTACACCTTC
TRBD1	TRBV6-5	NA	TRBJ2-7	CASSFRGQVNEQYF	TGTGCCAGCAGTTTCAGGGGACAGGTCAACGAGCAGTACTTC
NA	TRBV6-4	NA	TRBJ2-5	CASSERAGAETQYF	TGTGCCAGCAGTGAAAGGGCAGGGGCAGAGACCCAGTACTTC
TRBD1	TRBV19	NA	TRBJ2-7	CASSRSEAGGRYEQYF	TGTGCCAGTAGTCGAAGCGAGGCAGGGGGCCGTTACGAGCAGTACTTC
NA	TRBV14	NA	TRBJ1-2	CASSHARAGSSGYTF	TGTGCCAGCAGCCACGCCCGGGCAGGGTCGTCTGGCTACACCTTC
NA	TRBV9	NA	TRBJ1-1	CASGPGTKMNTEAFF	TGTGCCAGCGGTCCGGGGACAAAGATGAACACTGAAGCTTTCTTT
NA	TRBV6-5	NA	TRBJ1-2	CASSYTGRGYTF	TGTGCCAGCAGTTACACAGGGCGCGGCTACACCTTC
TRBD1	TRBV6-5	NA	TRBJ2-7	CASSSTGGGYEQYF	TGTGCCAGCAGCTCGACAGGGGGCGGGTACGAGCAGTACTTC
NA	TRBV19	once	TRBJ1-1	CASRLVGEAFF	TGTGCCAGTAGATTAGTCGGGGAAGCTTTCTTT
NA	TRBV12-2	NA	TRBJ1-5	CASRETPDRGVPSNQPQHF	TGTGCAAGTCGCGAAACCCCGGACAGGGGGGTTCCTAGCAATCAGCCCCAGCATTTT
NA	TRBV6-5	NA	TRBJ1-2	CASRVGTGLPGYTF	TGTGCCAGCAGGGTAGGGACCGGACTACCTGGCTACACCTTC